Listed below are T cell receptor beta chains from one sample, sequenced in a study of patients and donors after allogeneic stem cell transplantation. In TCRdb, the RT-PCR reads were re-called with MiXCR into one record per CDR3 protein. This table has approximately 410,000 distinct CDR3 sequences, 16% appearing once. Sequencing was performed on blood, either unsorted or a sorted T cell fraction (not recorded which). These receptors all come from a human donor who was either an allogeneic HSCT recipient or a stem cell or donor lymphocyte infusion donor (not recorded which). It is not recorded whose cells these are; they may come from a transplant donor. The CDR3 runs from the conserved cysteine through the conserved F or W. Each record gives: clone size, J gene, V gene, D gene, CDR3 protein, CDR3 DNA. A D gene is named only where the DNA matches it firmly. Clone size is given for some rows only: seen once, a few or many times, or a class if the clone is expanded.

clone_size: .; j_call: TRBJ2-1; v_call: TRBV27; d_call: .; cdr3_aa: CASSFETISNEQFF; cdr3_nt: TGTGCCAGCAGTTTCGAGACTATATCCAATGAGCAGTTCTTC
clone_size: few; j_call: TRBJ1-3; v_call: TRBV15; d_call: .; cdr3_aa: CATSRKNWGFGNTIYF; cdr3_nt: TGTGCCACCAGCAGAAAAAATTGGGGGTTTGGAAACACCATATATTTT
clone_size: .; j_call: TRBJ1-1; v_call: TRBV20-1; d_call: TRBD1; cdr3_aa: CSVTHRDREAFF; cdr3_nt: TGCAGTGTTACTCACCGGGACAGGGAAGCTTTCTTT
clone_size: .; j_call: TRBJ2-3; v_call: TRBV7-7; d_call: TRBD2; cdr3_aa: CASSVLAGTPTDTQYF; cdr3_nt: TGTGCCAGCAGCGTTTTAGCGGGCACGCCGACAGATACGCAGTATTTT
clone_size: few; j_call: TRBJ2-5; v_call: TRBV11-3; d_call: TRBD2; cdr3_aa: CASSAVAGKETQYF; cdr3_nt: TGTGCCAGCAGCGCGGTAGCGGGAAAAGAGACCCAGTACTTC
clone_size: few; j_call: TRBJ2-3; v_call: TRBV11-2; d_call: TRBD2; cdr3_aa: CASSWDGGRGDTQYF; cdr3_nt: TGTGCCAGCAGCTGGGACGGCGGGAGGGGAGATACGCAGTATTTT
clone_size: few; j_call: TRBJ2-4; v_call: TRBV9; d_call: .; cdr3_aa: CASSVGQGAKNIQYF; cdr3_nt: TGTGCCAGCAGCGTGGGGCAAGGAGCCAAAAACATTCAGTACTTC
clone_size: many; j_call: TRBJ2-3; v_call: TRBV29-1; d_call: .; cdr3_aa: CSAATGSPTDTQYF; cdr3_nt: TGCAGCGCAGCGACCGGCTCTCCCACAGATACGCAGTATTTT
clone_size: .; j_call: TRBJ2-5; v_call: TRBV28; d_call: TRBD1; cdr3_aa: CASSGQGLGETQYF; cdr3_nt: TGTGCCAGCAGTGGACAGGGGCTTGGAGAGACCCAGTACTTC
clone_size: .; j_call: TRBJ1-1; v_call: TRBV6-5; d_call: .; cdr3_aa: CASSYLGRAEAFF; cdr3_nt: TGTGCCAGCAGTTACTTGGGGCGCGCTGAAGCTTTCTTT
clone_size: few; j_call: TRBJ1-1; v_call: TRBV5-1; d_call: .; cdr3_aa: CASSPFGGNTEAFF; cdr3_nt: TGCGCCAGCAGCCCTTTTGGAGGGAACACTGAAGCTTTCTTT
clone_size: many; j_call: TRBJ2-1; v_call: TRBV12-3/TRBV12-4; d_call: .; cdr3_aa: CASSLARFGEGDEQFF; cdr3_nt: TGTGCCAGCAGTTTAGCGCGGTTCGGCGAGGGGGATGAGCAGTTCTTC
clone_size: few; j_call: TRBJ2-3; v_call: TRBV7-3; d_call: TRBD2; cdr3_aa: CASSLTSGGGDTQYF; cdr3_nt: TGTGCCAGCAGCTTAACTAGTGGGGGGGGAGATACGCAGTATTTT
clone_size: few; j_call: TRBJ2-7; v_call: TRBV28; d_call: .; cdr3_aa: CASSFGTATYEQYF; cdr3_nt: TGTGCCAGCAGTTTCGGGACGGCAACCTACGAGCAGTACTTC
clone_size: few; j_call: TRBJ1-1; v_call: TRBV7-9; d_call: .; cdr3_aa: CASRYDSMNTEAFF; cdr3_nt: TGTGCCAGCAGGTATGACAGCATGAACACTGAAGCTTTCTTT
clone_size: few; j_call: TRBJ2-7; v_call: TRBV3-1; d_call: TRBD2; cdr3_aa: CASSQVWLAGGLYEQYF; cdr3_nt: TGTGCCAGCAGCCAAGTATGGCTAGCGGGGGGCCTCTACGAGCAGTACTTC
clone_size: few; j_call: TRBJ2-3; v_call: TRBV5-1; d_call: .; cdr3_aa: CASSLVPISRDTQYF; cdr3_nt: TGCGCCAGCAGCTTGGTACCTATCTCAAGAGATACGCAGTATTTT
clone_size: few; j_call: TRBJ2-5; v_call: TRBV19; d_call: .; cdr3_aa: CASSIGSKETQYF; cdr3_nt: TGTGCCAGTAGTATTGGCAGTAAAGAGACCCAGTACTTC
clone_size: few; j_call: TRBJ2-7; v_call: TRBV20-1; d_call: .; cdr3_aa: CSAVKSEVPYEQYF; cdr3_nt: TGCAGTGCTGTTAAAAGTGAAGTTCCCTACGAGCAGTACTTC
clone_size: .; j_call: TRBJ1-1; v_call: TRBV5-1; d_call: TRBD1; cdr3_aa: CASSSQGAENTEAFF; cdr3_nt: TGCGCCAGCAGCTCTCAGGGGGCGGAGAACACTGAAGCTTTCTTT
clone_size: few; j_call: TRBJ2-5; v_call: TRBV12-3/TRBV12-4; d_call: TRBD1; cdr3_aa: CASSLGGQEATQYF; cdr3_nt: TGTGCCAGCAGTTTAGGGGGACAGGAGGCGACCCAGTACTTC
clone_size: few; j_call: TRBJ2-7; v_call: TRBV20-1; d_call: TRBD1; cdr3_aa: CSATPGQGFYEQYF; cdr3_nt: TGCAGTGCGACGCCGGGACAGGGGTTTTACGAGCAGTACTTC
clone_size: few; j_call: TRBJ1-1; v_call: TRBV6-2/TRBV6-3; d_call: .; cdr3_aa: CASNSGGVENTEAFF; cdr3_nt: TGTGCCAGCAATTCGGGAGGAGTCGAGAACACTGAAGCTTTCTTT
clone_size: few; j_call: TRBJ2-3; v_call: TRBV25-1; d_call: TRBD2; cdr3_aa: CASSPSGGTGTQYF; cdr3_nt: TGTGCCAGCAGCCCAAGCGGGGGGACGGGGACGCAGTATTTT
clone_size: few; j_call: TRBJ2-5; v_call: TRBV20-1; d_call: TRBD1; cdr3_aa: CSAGTGLLYQETQYF; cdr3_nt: TGCAGTGCCGGGACAGGTCTCTTGTACCAAGAGACCCAGTACTTC
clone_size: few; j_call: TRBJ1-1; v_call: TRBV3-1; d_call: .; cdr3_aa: CASSQDITPGNTEAFF; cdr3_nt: TGTGCCAGCAGCCAAGATATCACACCCGGCAACACTGAAGCTTTCTTT
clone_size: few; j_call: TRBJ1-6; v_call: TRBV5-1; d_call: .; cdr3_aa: CASSFGTTMSNSPLHF; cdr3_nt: TGCGCCAGCAGCTTCGGGACCACGATGTCCAATTCACCCCTCCACTTT
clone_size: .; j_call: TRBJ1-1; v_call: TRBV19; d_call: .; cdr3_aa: CASSIDGVRSGTEAFF; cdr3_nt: TGTGCCAGTAGTATAGATGGGGTTCGGTCAGGCACTGAAGCTTTCTTT
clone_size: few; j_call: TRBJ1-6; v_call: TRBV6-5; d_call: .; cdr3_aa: CASSYSTGNYNSPLHF; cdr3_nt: TGTGCCAGCAGTTACTCTACAGGGAACTATAATTCACCCCTCCACTTT
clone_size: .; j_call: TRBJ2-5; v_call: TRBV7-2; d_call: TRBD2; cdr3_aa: CASSLARGITQETQYF; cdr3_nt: TGTGCCAGCAGCTTAGCGCGGGGGATAACCCAAGAGACCCAGTACTTC
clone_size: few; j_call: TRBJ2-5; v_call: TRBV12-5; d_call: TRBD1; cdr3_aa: CASGSPDRGETQYF; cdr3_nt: TGTGCTAGTGGTTCACCCGACAGGGGAGAGACCCAGTACTTC
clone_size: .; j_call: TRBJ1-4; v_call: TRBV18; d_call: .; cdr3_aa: CASSPNTGINEKLFF; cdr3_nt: TGTGCCAGCTCACCCAATACAGGGATTAATGAAAAACTGTTTTTT
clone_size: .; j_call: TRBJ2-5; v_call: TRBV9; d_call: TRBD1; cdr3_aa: CASSVGQGKLETQYF; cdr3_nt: TGTGCCAGCAGCGTTGGACAGGGGAAATTGGAGACCCAGTACTTC
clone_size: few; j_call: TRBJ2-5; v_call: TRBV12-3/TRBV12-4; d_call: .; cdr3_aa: CASSSRHYQRRETQYF; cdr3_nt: TGTGCCAGCAGCTCCCGTCATTACCAAAGAAGGGAGACCCAGTACTTC
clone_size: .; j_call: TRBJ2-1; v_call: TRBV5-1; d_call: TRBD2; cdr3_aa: CASSLALAGGSDEQFF; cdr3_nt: TGCGCCAGCAGCTTGGCACTAGCGGGAGGCTCTGATGAGCAGTTCTTC
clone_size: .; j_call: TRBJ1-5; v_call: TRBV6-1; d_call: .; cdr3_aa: CASTTPDDQPQHF; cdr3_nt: TGTGCCAGCACCACACCCGATGATCAGCCCCAGCATTTT
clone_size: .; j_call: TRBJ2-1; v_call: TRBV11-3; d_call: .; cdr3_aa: CASSLENGPYNEQFF; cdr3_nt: TGTGCCAGCAGCTTAGAGAACGGCCCCTACAATGAGCAGTTCTTC
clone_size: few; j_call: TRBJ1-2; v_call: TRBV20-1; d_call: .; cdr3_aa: CSARGAHYGYTF; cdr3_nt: TGCAGTGCTAGGGGGGCGCACTATGGCTACACCTTC
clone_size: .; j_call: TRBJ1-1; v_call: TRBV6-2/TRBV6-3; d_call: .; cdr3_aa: CASSYRRYGTEAFF; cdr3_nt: TGTGCCAGCAGTTACCGCAGATATGGGACTGAAGCTTTCTTT
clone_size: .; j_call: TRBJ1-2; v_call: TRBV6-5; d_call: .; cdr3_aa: CASSYLGGLGPYGYTF; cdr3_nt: TGTGCCAGCAGTTACCTCGGGGGGCTAGGACCCTATGGCTACACCTTC
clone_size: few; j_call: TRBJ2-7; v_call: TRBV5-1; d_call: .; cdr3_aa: CASSLDRVLPTYEQYF; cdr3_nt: TGCGCCAGCAGCTTGGACAGGGTCCTACCAACCTACGAGCAGTACTTC
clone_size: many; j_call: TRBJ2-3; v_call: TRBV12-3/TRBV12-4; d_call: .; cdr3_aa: CASSSRGNTDTQYF; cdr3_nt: TGTGCCAGCAGCTCCCGGGGGAACACAGATACGCAGTATTTT
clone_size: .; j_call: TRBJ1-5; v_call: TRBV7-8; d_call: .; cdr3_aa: CASSWTESSQPQHF; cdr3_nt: TGTGCCAGCAGCTGGACGGAGAGTAGTCAGCCCCAGCATTTT
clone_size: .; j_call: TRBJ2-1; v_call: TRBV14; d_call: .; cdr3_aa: CASSQPGGSSYNEQFF; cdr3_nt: TGTGCCAGCAGCCAGCCGGGGGGCAGCTCCTACAATGAGCAGTTCTTC
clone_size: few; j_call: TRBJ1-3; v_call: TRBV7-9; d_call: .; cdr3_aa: CASSSLDEGNTIYF; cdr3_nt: TGTGCCAGCAGCTCCCTGGACGAAGGAAACACCATATATTTT
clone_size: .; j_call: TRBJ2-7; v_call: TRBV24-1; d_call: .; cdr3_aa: CATSADGSYEQYF; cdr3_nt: TGTGCCACCAGTGCGGACGGTTCCTACGAGCAGTACTTC
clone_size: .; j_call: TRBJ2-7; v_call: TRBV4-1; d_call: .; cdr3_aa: CASSPRDGPYEQYF; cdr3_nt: TGCGCCAGCAGCCCGCGGGACGGGCCCTACGAGCAGTACTTC
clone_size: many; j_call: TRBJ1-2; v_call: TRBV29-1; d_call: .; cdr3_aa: CSGEGEKGYTF; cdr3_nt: TGCAGCGGCGAGGGAGAAAAGGGCTACACCTTC
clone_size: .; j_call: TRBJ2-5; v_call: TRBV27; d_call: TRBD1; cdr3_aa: CASSLSGQGAKETQYF; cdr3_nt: TGTGCCAGCAGTTTATCGGGGCAGGGGGCGAAGGAGACCCAGTACTTC
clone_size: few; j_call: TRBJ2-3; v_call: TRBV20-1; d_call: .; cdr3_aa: CSARDRGGQRTSTDTQYF; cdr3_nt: TGCAGTGCTAGAGATCGAGGAGGGCAGCGAACCAGCACAGATACGCAGTATTTT
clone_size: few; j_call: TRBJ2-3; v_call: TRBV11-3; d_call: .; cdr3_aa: CASSDGGQWDTQYF; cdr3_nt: TGTGCCAGCAGCGACGGGGGCCAATGGGATACGCAGTATTTT
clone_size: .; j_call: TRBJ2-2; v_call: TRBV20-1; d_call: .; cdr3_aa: CRAREYRSGELFF; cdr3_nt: TGCAGAGCTAGAGAGTACAGGAGCGGGGAGCTGTTTTTT
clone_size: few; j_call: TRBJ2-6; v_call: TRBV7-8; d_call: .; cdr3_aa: CASSFSRWQTGANVLTF; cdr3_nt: TGTGCCAGCAGCTTCTCCAGGTGGCAGACTGGGGCCAACGTCCTGACTTTC
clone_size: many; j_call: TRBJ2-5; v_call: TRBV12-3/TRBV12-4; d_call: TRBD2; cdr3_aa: CASSSSGTKQETQYF; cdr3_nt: TGTGCCAGCAGTTCCTCTGGGACTAAGCAAGAGACCCAGTACTTC
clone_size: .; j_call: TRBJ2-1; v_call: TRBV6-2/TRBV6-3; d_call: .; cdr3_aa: CASSPQANEQFF; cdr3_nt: TGTGCCAGCAGCCCACAGGCCAATGAGCAGTTCTTC